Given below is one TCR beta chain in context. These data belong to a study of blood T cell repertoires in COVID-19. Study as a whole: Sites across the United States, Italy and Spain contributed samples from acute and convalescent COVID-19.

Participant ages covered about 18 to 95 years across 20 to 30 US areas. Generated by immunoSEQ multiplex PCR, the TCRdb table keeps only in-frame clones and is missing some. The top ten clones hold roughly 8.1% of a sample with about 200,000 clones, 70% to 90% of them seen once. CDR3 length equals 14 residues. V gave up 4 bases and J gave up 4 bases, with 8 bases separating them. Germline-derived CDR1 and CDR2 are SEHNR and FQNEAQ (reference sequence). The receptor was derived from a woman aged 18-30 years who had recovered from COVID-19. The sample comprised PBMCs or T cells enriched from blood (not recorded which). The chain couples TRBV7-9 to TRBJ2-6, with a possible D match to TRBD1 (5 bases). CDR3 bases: TGTGCCAGCAGCTATCGACAGGGGGCCAACGTCCTGACTTTC. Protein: CASSYRQGANVLTF. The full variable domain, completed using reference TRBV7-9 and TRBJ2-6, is DTGVSQNPRHKITKRGQNVTFRCDPISEHNRLYWYRQTLGQGPEFLTYFQNEAQLEKSRLLSDRFSAERPKGSFSTLEIQRTEQGDSAMYLCASSYRQGANVLTFGAGSRLTVL.